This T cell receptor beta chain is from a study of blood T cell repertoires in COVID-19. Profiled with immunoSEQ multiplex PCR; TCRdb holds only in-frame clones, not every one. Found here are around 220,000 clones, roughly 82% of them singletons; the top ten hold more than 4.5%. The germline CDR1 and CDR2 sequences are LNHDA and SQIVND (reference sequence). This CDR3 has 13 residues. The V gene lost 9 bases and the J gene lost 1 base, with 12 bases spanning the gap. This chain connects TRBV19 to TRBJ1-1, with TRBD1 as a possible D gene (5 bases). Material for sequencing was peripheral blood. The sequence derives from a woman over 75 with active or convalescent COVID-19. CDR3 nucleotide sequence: TGTGCCAGCAAACCGACAGAGAACACTGAAGCTTTCTTT. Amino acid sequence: CASKPTENTEAFF. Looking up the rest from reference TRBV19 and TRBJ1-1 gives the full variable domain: DGGITQSPKYLFRKEGQNVTLSCEQNLNHDAMYWYRQDPGQGLRLIYYSQIVNDFQKGDIAEGYSVSREKKESFPLTVTSAQKNPTAFYLCASKPTENTEAFFGQGTRLTVV.